These T cell receptor beta chains were read from a single sample in a study of early T cells in non-severe SARS-CoV-2 infection. Each CDR3 protein gets one entry after TCRdb re-called the 5' RACE reads with MiXCR. The repertoire holds tens of thousands of distinct CDR3 sequences, with under 8% as singletons. The sequenced sample consisted of whole blood. These receptors were collected from an adult who was a healthcare worker with PCR-confirmed SARS-CoV-2 infection or an uninfected control (not recorded which). CDR3s leave out the opening cysteine and the closing phenylalanine or tryptophan. Fields, in order: J gene, V gene, CDR3 protein.

j_gene: TRBJ2-7; v_gene: TRBV3-1; CDR3aa: ASSRTGQGYEQY
j_gene: TRBJ2-5; v_gene: TRBV5-4; CDR3aa: ASSSPTSGRAGETQY
j_gene: TRBJ2-3; v_gene: TRBV6-4; CDR3aa: ASSDSNASPDTQY
j_gene: TRBJ2-5; v_gene: TRBV12-3/TRBV12-4; CDR3aa: ASSFGTRVLETQY
j_gene: TRBJ2-5; v_gene: TRBV7-9; CDR3aa: ASSLGDRGQETQY
j_gene: TRBJ2-1; v_gene: TRBV6-6; CDR3aa: ASSFGTWVHSDEQF
j_gene: TRBJ1-1; v_gene: TRBV5-1; CDR3aa: ASSPWTVNTEAF
j_gene: TRBJ2-7; v_gene: TRBV30; CDR3aa: AWTGRDRDPYEQY
j_gene: TRBJ2-6; v_gene: TRBV5-4; CDR3aa: ASSGPGANVLT
j_gene: TRBJ2-2; v_gene: TRBV6-5; CDR3aa: ASRKGAGELF
j_gene: TRBJ2-7; v_gene: TRBV20-1; CDR3aa: SARETSGYYEQY
j_gene: TRBJ2-7; v_gene: TRBV28; CDR3aa: ASSSPGRSSYEQY
j_gene: TRBJ1-4; v_gene: TRBV20-1; CDR3aa: GAREGLWEKLF
j_gene: TRBJ2-5; v_gene: TRBV5-1; CDR3aa: ASSRDGRVETQY
j_gene: TRBJ1-5; v_gene: TRBV12-3/TRBV12-4; CDR3aa: ASSLYGYQPQH
j_gene: TRBJ2-4; v_gene: TRBV7-9; CDR3aa: ASSIDRELQY
j_gene: TRBJ2-7; v_gene: TRBV7-2; CDR3aa: ASSLVAGEFAEEQY
j_gene: TRBJ2-1; v_gene: TRBV18; CDR3aa: ASSSRANEQF
j_gene: TRBJ1-6; v_gene: TRBV6-5; CDR3aa: ASRDPRDRFSPLH
j_gene: TRBJ2-4; v_gene: TRBV2; CDR3aa: ASSEGPADKNIQY
j_gene: TRBJ2-7; v_gene: TRBV5-1; CDR3aa: ASSSRQGTSYEQY
j_gene: TRBJ2-5; v_gene: TRBV6-6; CDR3aa: ASSYLERETQY
j_gene: TRBJ2-5; v_gene: TRBV7-9; CDR3aa: ASSPMFSGSETQY
j_gene: TRBJ2-2; v_gene: TRBV7-9; CDR3aa: ASSLAEHPTGELF
j_gene: TRBJ2-7; v_gene: TRBV7-3; CDR3aa: ASSPGTLSEQY
j_gene: TRBJ2-7; v_gene: TRBV5-4; CDR3aa: ASRARELSYEQY
j_gene: TRBJ2-1; v_gene: TRBV20-1; CDR3aa: SARDPTSGRGEQF
j_gene: TRBJ2-7; v_gene: TRBV5-1; CDR3aa: ASSSGQGNEQY
j_gene: TRBJ2-1; v_gene: TRBV7-2; CDR3aa: ASSFGQGARNEQF
j_gene: TRBJ2-4; v_gene: TRBV6-2/TRBV6-3; CDR3aa: ASSYSPLAGGSGRAKNIQY
j_gene: TRBJ2-7; v_gene: TRBV27; CDR3aa: ASSPKTGGYYEQY
j_gene: TRBJ1-1; v_gene: TRBV11-2; CDR3aa: ASSLEGGLPEAF
j_gene: TRBJ1-6; v_gene: TRBV11-2; CDR3aa: ASSFRENGSPLH
j_gene: TRBJ2-5; v_gene: TRBV7-2; CDR3aa: ASSLVTGLAKETQY
j_gene: TRBJ2-7; v_gene: TRBV20-1; CDR3aa: SARVLAPYEQY
j_gene: TRBJ1-1; v_gene: TRBV29-1; CDR3aa: SVGGHTEAF
j_gene: TRBJ2-3; v_gene: TRBV4-1; CDR3aa: ASSQDSLGAANTDTQY
j_gene: TRBJ2-1; v_gene: TRBV13; CDR3aa: ARAIPTFYNEQF
j_gene: TRBJ2-5; v_gene: TRBV4-1; CDR3aa: ASSHRSGLQETQY
j_gene: TRBJ2-7; v_gene: TRBV20-1; CDR3aa: SALLPGGRAAYEQY
j_gene: TRBJ2-7; v_gene: TRBV11-2; CDR3aa: ASSLASGGIYEQY
j_gene: TRBJ2-7; v_gene: TRBV6-1; CDR3aa: ASSEAPAGTNYEQY